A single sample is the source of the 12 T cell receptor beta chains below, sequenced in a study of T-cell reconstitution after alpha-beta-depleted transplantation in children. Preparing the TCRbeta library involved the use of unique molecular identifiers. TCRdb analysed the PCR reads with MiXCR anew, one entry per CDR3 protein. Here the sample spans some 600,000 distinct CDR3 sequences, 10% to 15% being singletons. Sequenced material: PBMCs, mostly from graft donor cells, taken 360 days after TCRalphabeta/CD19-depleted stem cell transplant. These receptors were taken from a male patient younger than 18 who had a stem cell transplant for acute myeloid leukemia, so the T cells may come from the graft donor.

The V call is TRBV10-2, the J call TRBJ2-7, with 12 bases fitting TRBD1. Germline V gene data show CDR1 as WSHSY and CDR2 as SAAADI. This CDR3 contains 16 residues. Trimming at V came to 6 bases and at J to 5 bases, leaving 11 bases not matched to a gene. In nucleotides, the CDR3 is TGCGCCAGCAGCGGGGACAGGGGGCGCGTACTGCACGAGCAGTACTTC. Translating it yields CASSGDRGRVLHEQYF.

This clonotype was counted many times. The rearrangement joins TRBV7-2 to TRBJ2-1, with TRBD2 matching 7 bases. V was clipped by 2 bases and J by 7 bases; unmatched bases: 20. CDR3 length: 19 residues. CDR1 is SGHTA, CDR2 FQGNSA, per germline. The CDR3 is CASSLSPRFAGASWNEQFF. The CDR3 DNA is TGTGCCAGCAGCTTATCGCCTCGGTTCGCGGGAGCCTCTTGGAATGAGCAGTTCTTC.

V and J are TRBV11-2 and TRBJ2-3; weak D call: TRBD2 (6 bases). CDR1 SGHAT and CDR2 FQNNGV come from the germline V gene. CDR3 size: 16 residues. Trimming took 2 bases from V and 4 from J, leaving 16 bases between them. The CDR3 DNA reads TGTGCCAGCAGCTTAAGCGGGCGGTTCTTGGCAGATACGCAGTATTTT. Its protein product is CASSLSGRFLADTQYF. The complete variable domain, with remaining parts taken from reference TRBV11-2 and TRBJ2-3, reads EAGVAQSPRYKIIEKRQSVAFWCNPISGHATLYWYQQILGQGPKLLIQFQNNGVVDDSQLPKDRFSAERLKGVDSTLKIQPAKLEDSAVYLCASSLSGRFLADTQYFGPGTRLTVL.

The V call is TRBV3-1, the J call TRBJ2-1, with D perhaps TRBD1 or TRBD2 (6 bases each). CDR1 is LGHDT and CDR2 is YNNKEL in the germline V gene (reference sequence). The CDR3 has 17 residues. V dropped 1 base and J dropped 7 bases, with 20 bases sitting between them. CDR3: CASSQGVRGEVGNEQFF. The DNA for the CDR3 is TGTGCCAGCAGCCAAGGAGTGAGGGGGGAGGTAGGAAATGAGCAGTTCTTC.

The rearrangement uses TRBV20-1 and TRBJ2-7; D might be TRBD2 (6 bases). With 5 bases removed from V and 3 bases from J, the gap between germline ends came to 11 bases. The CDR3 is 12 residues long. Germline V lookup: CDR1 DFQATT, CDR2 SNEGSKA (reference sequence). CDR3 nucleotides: TGCAGTGCTCCAGGGAGGAACTACGAGCAGTACTTC. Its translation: CSAPGRNYEQYF.

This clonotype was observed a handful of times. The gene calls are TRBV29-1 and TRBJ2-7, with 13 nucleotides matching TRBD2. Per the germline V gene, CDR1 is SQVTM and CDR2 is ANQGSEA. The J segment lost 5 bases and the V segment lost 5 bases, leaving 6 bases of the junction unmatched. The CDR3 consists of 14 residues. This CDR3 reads CSVFGLAGDDEQYF. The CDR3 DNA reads TGCAGCGTTTTCGGACTAGCGGGAGATGACGAGCAGTACTTC.

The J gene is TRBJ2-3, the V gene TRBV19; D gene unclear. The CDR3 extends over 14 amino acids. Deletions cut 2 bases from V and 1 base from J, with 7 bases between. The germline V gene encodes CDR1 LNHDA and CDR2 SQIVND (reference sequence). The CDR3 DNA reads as TGTGCCAGTAGTATAAGGGCACGCACAGATACGCAGTATTTT. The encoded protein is CASSIRARTDTQYF.

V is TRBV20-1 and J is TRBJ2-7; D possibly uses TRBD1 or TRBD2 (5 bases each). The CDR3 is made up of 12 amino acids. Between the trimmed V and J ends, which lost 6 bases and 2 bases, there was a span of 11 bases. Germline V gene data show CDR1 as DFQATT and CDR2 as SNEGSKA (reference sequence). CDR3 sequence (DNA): TGCAGTGCGACCGGGACCCCCTACGAGCAGTACTTC. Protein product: CSATGTPYEQYF.

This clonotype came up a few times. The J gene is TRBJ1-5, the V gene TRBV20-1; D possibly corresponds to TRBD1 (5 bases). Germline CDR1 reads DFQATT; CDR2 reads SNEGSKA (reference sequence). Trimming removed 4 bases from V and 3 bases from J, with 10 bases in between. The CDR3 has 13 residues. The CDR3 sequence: CSAIQGDNQPQHF. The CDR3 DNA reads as TGCAGTGCTATACAAGGGGACAATCAGCCCCAGCATTTT.

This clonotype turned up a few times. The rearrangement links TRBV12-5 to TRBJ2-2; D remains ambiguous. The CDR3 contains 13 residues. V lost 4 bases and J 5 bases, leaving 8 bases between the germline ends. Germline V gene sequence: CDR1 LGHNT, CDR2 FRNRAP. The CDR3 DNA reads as TGTGCTAGTGGTTCCACTGGAACCGGGGAGCTGTTTTTT. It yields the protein CASGSTGTGELFF.

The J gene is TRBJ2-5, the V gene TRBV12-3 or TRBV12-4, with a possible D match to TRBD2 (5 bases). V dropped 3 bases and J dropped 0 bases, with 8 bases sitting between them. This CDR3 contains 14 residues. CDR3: CASSLLRDQETQYF. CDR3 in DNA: TGTGCCAGCAGTTTGTTGCGGGACCAAGAGACCCAGTACTTC.

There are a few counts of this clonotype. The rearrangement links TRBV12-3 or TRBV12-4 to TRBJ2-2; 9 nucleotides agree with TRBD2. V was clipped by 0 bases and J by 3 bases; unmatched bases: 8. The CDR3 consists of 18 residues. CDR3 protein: CASSLARRGRGDTGELFF. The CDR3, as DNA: TGTGCCAGCAGTTTAGCGCGTCGCGGGAGGGGTGACACCGGGGAGCTGTTTTTT.